One and the same sample provided the 32 T cell receptor beta chains below, sequenced in a study of read filtering for tumor transcriptome and immune sequencing. From roughly 390 ng of RNA, a library with molecular barcoded alpha/delta and beta/gamma adaptors was made. MiXCR, run by TCRdb on the reads, gives a single entry per CDR3 protein. The table shows tens of thousands of distinct CDR3 sequences, with nearly 20% occurring only once. Specimen: a population of CD138-negative cells sorted from bone marrow. The receptor set was obtained from a donor at least 40 years old with multiple myeloma.

This clonotype was seen many times. This rearrangement joins TRBV20-1 to TRBJ2-3; D not certain. Trimming removed 3 bases from V and 0 bases from J, with 10 bases in between. CDR3 length equals 14 residues. Germline V CDR1 and CDR2: DFQATT, SNEGSKA (reference sequence). The CDR3 coding sequence is TGCAGTGCTAGGGCACGGGCTAGCACAGATACGCAGTATTTT. Translation gives CSARARASTDTQYF.

On this clonotype itself: This clone may be a read error of a much larger clone one base away. The chain carries TRBV11-2 and TRBJ2-1, with D possibly being TRBD2 (6 bases). The CDR3 runs to 14 residues. Germline V gene sequence: CDR1 SGHAT, CDR2 FQNNGV. V dropped 8 bases and J dropped 9 bases, with 20 bases sitting between them. CDR3 nucleotide sequence: TGTGCCAGCTGCTATCGGGACTCTCCTCGTGAGCAGTTCTTC. Protein product: CASCYRDSPREQFF.

This clonotype has more than one count but fewer than ten. A read error may be the cause here, since a much bigger clone is one base away. Since no conserved phenylalanine or tryptophan closes the CDR3, a read error is the likely cause. The chain recombines TRBV20-1 with TRBJ1-1; D gene unclear. Trimming left V 6 bases short and J 6 bases short, with 26 bases between. The CDR3 is made up of 16 amino acids. Germline V gives CDR1 DFQATT, CDR2 SNEGSKA (reference sequence). The CDR3 coding sequence is TGCAGTGCGGAAAAGAGAGGCACCCAACTCTACCCTGAAGCTTTCTCT. Translation gives CSAEKRGTQLYPEAFS.

This clonotype has a count of ten or more. The chain has TRBV5-1 and TRBJ2-7, with 10 bases that match TRBD2. Unmatched junction bases numbered 1, after V lost 5 bases and J lost 2 bases. CDR3 length equals 13 residues. In germline, CDR1 is SGHRS, CDR2 YFSETQ. Written as DNA, the CDR3 is TGCGCCAGCAGGGGGACTAGCGCCTACGAGCAGTACTTC. Translating it yields CASRGTSAYEQYF. Complete variable domain (other parts from reference TRBV5-1 and TRBJ2-7): KAGVTQTPRYLIKTRGQQVTLSCSPISGHRSVSWYQQTPGQGLQFLFEYFSETQRNKGNFPGRFSGRQFSNSRSEMNVSTLELGDSALYLCASRGTSAYEQYFGPGTRLTVT.

The gene calls are TRBV5-1 and TRBJ1-1; D not resolved. Per germline, CDR1 SGHRS and CDR2 YFSETQ. The CDR3 has 12 residues. V lost 4 bases and J 4 bases, leaving 8 bases between the germline ends. The CDR3 bases are TGCGCCAGCAGCAAAGGGCTCACTGAAGCTTTCTTT. It translates to CASSKGLTEAFF.

A note on this clonotype: One end of the junction does not line up with germline, which may come from a read error. This chain connects TRBV6-1 to TRBJ2-4, with D hard to call. Germline assignment: CDR1 MNHNS and CDR2 SASEGT. This CDR3 is 15 amino acids long. The CDR3 spells CASSEAGLAKNIQYF. The CDR3 DNA reads TGTGCCAGTAGTGAGGCAGGCCTAGCCAAAAACATTCAGTACTTC.

In this sample, this clonotype turned up many times. V usage is TRBV20-1 and J usage is TRBJ2-1; D is perhaps TRBD2 (5 bases). The V gene's germline CDR1 is DFQATT and CDR2 SNEGSKA (reference sequence). The CDR3 has 11 amino acids. V lost 7 bases and J lost 8, with 12 bases in between. The CDR3 DNA reads TGCAGTGTAATAAAGAGGGATGAGCAGTTCTTC. Protein product: CSVIKRDEQFF.

The sample holds many counts of this clonotype. The chain joins TRBV6-2 or TRBV6-3 to TRBJ2-5; 10 bases match TRBD2. The CDR3 contains 14 residues. CDR1 is MNHEY, CDR2 SVGEGT, per germline. V lost 6 bases and J lost 5; bases outside the gene matches: 6. DNA for the CDR3: TGTGCCAGCAGACCTAGCGGGAGCCGGGAGACCCAGTACTTC. Protein: CASRPSGSRETQYF.

The chain carries TRBV4-1 and TRBJ2-3; 11 bases line up with TRBD2. V lost 4 bases to trimming and J lost 0 bases; unmatched junction nucleotides: 9. The CDR3 covers 18 residues. Per germline, CDR1 MGHRA and CDR2 YSYEKL. As DNA, the CDR3 is TGCGCCAGCAGCCTCCGACTAGCGGGGACCTCTAGCACAGATACGCAGTATTTT. Protein: CASSLRLAGTSSTDTQYF.

With regard to this clonotype: The junction shows a germline mismatch at one end, possibly a read error. V is TRBV5-1 and J is TRBJ1-4, with 9 bases lining up with TRBD1. The length of the CDR3 is 14 residues. Looked up from germline, CDR1 is SGHRS and CDR2 is YFSETQ. The CDR3 nucleotides are TGCGCCAGCAGCGAGGGGACAGGGCGTGAAAAACTGATTTTT. Its protein product is CASSEGTGREKLIF.

The V and J genes are TRBV21-1 and TRBJ2-1; TRBD2, the table's D call, was not compared with the DNA. TRBV21-1 is labeled a pseudogene. The CDR3 is 16 residues long. The CDR3 DNA follows: TGTGCCAGCACTAGCGGGGGTCTAAGCCCCCACAATGAGCAGTTCTTC. This encodes CASTSGGLSPHNEQFF.

This clonotype was seen many times. The chain joins TRBV29-1 to TRBJ2-4; possibly TRBD1 or TRBD2 for D (5 bases each). This CDR3 region has 15 residues. V gave up 7 bases and J gave up 1 base, with 17 bases separating them. Germline V gene data show CDR1 as SQVTM and CDR2 as ANQGSEA. CDR3 in amino acids: CSARRGAGAKNIQYF. DNA for the CDR3: TGCAGCGCACGTCGAGGGGCGGGTGCCAAAAACATTCAGTACTTC.

This clonotype was detected many times. The chain recombines TRBV20-1 with TRBJ1-1; no clear D. V lost 1 base and J 4 bases, leaving 16 bases between the germline ends. The length of the CDR3 is 15 residues. CDR1 is DFQATT, CDR2 SNEGSKA, per germline (reference sequence). CDR3 amino acids: CSARGQRAAGTEAFF. In DNA form, the CDR3 reads TGCAGTGCTAGAGGCCAAAGGGCTGCCGGCACTGAAGCTTTCTTT.

A note on this clonotype: Since a much larger clone is just one base distant, this may be a read error. The chain is built from TRBV12-5 and TRBJ1-1; D is possibly TRBD1 (6 bases). The germline gives CDR1 LGHNT, CDR2 FRNRAP. The V gene lost 2 bases and the J gene lost 1 base, with 17 bases spanning the gap. This CDR3 spans 17 amino acids. The CDR3 DNA sequence: TGTGCTAGTGGTTTGACCGGACGGGGGGCAGGGAACACTGAAGCTTTCTTT. It is translated as CASGLTGRGAGNTEAFF.

This clonotype was detected many times. This rearrangement joins TRBV29-1 to TRBJ1-1, with 9 positions matching TRBD1. Germline-derived CDR1 and CDR2 are SQVTM and ANQGSEA. The CDR3 has 14 amino acids. Losses at the gene ends were 6 bases for V and 6 bases for J; bases not matched to a gene: 11. The CDR3 region has the DNA TGCAGCGTCCTCGGACAGGGGATTTTGGCTGAAGCTTTCTTT. This sequence encodes CSVLGQGILAEAFF. Variable domain in full (rest from reference TRBV29-1 and TRBJ1-1): SAVISQKPSRDICQRGTSLTIQCQVDSQVTMMFWYRQQPGQSLTLIATANQGSEATYESGFVIDKFPISRPNLTFSTLTVSNMSPEDSSIYLCSVLGQGILAEAFFGQGTRLTVV.

This clonotype was counted ten times or more. The chain's CDR3 is CSVNKRKGDTDTQYF. The CDR3 DNA is TGCAGTGTTAATAAGAGAAAGGGAGACACAGATACGCAGTATTTT. V gene TRBV20-1 combines with J gene TRBJ2-3; perhaps TRBD2 as D (5 bases). The germline V and J ends were trimmed by 7 bases and 2 bases, with 19 bases remaining between them. The germline CDR1 and CDR2 sequences are DFQATT and SNEGSKA (reference sequence). This CDR3 contains 15 residues.

In its sample, this clonotype was seen many times. The V call is TRBV5-1, the J call TRBJ2-5; 12 nucleotides agree with TRBD1. V trimming: 7 bases; J trimming: 3 bases; junction bases outside the gene matches: 4. Germline V CDR1 and CDR2: SGHRS, YFSETQ. The CDR3 spans 14 residues. The CDR3 DNA sequence: TGCGCCAGCCGCGGGACAGGGGGCGAAGAGACCCAGTACTTC. This encodes CASRGTGGEETQYF.

Regarding this clonotype: A much more abundant neighbour one base away suggests this may be a read error. V and J are TRBV28 and TRBJ2-5; D possibly corresponds to TRBD2 (5 bases). Germline V gene sequence: CDR1 MDHEN, CDR2 SYDVKM. V lost 0 bases and J 5 bases, leaving 10 bases between the germline ends. The CDR3 spans 14 residues. In DNA form, the CDR3 reads TGTGCCAGCAGTTTATGGGAGGACGGTGAGACCCAGTACTTC. Translating it yields CASSLWEDGETQYF.

This clonotype was observed a handful of times. The V gene is TRBV6-1, the J gene TRBJ2-2; TRBD1 matches at 9 bases. Germline V lookup: CDR1 MNHNS, CDR2 SASEGT. This CDR3 contains 13 residues. The junction had 4 bases not matched to a gene; V was cut back by 9 bases and J by 5 bases. The CDR3 here is CARRDRVTGELFF. The CDR3 DNA is TGTGCCAGACGGGACAGGGTAACCGGGGAGCTGTTTTTT.

There are many counts of this clonotype. The CDR3 DNA follows: TGTGCCAGCAGCTTAGCGCATGGGGACACTGGATATGAGCAGTTCTTC. Amino acids: CASSLAHGDTGYEQFF. The chain carries TRBV7-2 and TRBJ2-1, with TRBD1 as a possible D gene (6 bases). The CDR3 spans 16 residues. Germline values: CDR1 SGHTA, CDR2 FQGNSA. The V and J ends lost 0 bases and 8 bases respectively, with 17 bases between them.

This clonotype was seen ten or more times. The rearrangement joins TRBV28 to TRBJ1-6, with D possibly matching TRBD1 (5 bases). With 7 bases removed from V and 9 bases from J, the gap between germline ends came to 22 bases. Looked up from germline, CDR1 is MDHEN and CDR2 is SYDVKM. This CDR3 has 16 residues. For the CDR3, the DNA is TGTGCCAGCACCCCCCCTTTGGATTTCAGGGTTTCACCCCTCCACTTT. Its protein product is CASTPPLDFRVSPLHF. The full variable domain, with the rest looked up from reference TRBV28 and TRBJ1-6, is DVKVTQSSRYLVKRTGEKVFLECVQDMDHENMFWYRQDPGLGLRLIYFSYDVKMKEKGDIPEGYSVSREKKERFSLILESASTNQTSMYLCASTPPLDFRVSPLHFGNGTRLTVT.

This clonotype was found a few times. The gene calls are TRBV28 and TRBJ1-5; D is unclear. CDR1 is MDHEN and CDR2 is SYDVKM in the germline V gene. Deletions cut 6 bases from V and 5 bases from J, with 8 bases between. This CDR3 is built from 12 residues. The CDR3 loop reads CASRFGYQPQHF. CDR3 coding DNA: TGTGCCAGCAGGTTTGGTTATCAGCCCCAGCATTTT.

The rearrangement joins TRBV5-4 to TRBJ2-4, with TRBD2 matching over 8 bases. Germline V gene data show CDR1 as SGHNT and CDR2 as YYREEE (reference sequence). The CDR3 extends over 15 amino acids. The V and J ends lost 1 base and 4 bases, in that order; junction bases with no gene match: 4. The CDR3 DNA sequence: TGTGCCAGCAGCTTGCCCGGGGGGGTTAAAAACATTCAGTACTTC. Encoded protein: CASSLPGGVKNIQYF.

At least ten counts were recorded for this clonotype. The rearrangement joins TRBV11-2 to TRBJ2-3; possible D gene TRBD2, 5 bases. Trimming removed 5 bases at V and 4 bases at J, with 10 bases between. The CDR3 runs 13 residues. Germline V gene sequence: CDR1 SGHAT, CDR2 FQNNGV. CDR3 sequence reads: CASSPERADTQYF. In DNA, the CDR3 is TGTGCCAGCAGCCCCGAGAGGGCAGATACGCAGTATTTT.

With regard to this clonotype: Given a much more abundant clone one base away, this may be a read error. The chain combines TRBV12-3 or TRBV12-4 with TRBJ2-1; 8 bases match TRBD2. The CDR3 contains 16 residues. CDR3 coding DNA: TGTGCCGGCAGTTTTGTTTTACTAGCGGACTTCAATGAGCAGTTCTTC. The encoded protein is CAGSFVLLADFNEQFF.

This clonotype was found many times. The genes are TRBV30 and TRBJ2-1; TRBD2 might be the D (6 bases). The CDR3 contains 14 residues. V was pared by 4 bases and J by 1 base, with 11 bases between. From germline, CDR1 is GTSNPN and CDR2 SVGIG (reference sequence). CDR3 DNA: TGTGCCTGGACAGTCGCGGGGTCCTACAATGAGCAGTTCTTC. Protein: CAWTVAGSYNEQFF.

This clonotype was seen repeatedly, ten times or more. The rearrangement links TRBV20-1 to TRBJ2-1; TRBD2 matches at 9 bases. The CDR3 has 14 residues. Germline CDR1 reads DFQATT; CDR2 reads SNEGSKA (reference sequence). V shed 6 bases, J shed 6 bases, and the junction held 9 bases outside the gene matches. CDR3 sequence reads: CSAPGLARVNEQFF. The CDR3 nucleotides are TGCAGTGCGCCGGGACTAGCACGGGTCAATGAGCAGTTCTTC.

A word on this clonotype: A much larger clone is a single base away; this may be a read error. The chain links TRBV20-1 to TRBJ2-5, with 14 bases lining up with TRBD2. Germline V gene data show CDR1 as DFQATT and CDR2 as SNEGSKA (reference sequence). The CDR3 runs to 18 residues. The CDR3: CSAERLAGGRGRQETRYF. The CDR3 DNA is TGCAGTGCTGAACGACTAGCGGGAGGGAGGGGACGTCAAGAGACCCGGTACTTC.

V and J are TRBV6-1 and TRBJ1-1, with D unresolved. V was trimmed by 4 bases and J by 4 bases, leaving 7 bases between them. This CDR3 has 12 amino acids. The V gene's germline CDR1 is MNHNS and CDR2 SASEGT. The CDR3, as DNA: TGTGCCAGCAGTGGGTTTGGCACTGAAGCTTTCTTT. As protein: CASSGFGTEAFF.

This clonotype occurred many times. This chain connects TRBV5-6 to TRBJ1-5, with TRBD1 as a possible D gene (5 bases). The CDR3 has 15 amino acids. Germline V gene sequence: CDR1 SGHDT, CDR2 YYEEEE. The V end lost 0 bases, the J end lost 1 base, and 8 bases lay between the germline ends. CDR3 DNA sequence: TGTGCCAGCAGCTTGGACGACAGAAGCAATCAGCCCCAGCATTTT. It specifies CASSLDDRSNQPQHF.

In this sample, this clonotype turned up many times. The chain has TRBV11-2 and TRBJ2-1, with D perhaps matching TRBD2 (6 bases). V was shortened by 5 bases and J by 3 bases, with 20 bases between the two germline ends. The CDR3 loop spans 17 amino acids. Germline V gene lookup returns CDR1 SGHAT and CDR2 FQNNGV. CDR3 protein: CASSQSQGLSLYNEQFF. The DNA for the CDR3 is TGTGCCAGCAGCCAAAGTCAGGGACTCAGTCTCTACAATGAGCAGTTCTTC.

In this sample, this clonotype turned up many times. The chain recombines TRBV2 with TRBJ1-4; D remains ambiguous. Germline V gives CDR1 SNHLY, CDR2 FYNNEI. The CDR3 length is 11 residues. Deletions cut 9 bases from V and 8 bases from J, with 10 bases between. CDR3 sequence reads: CARSRGEKLFF. The CDR3 DNA is TGTGCCAGATCGCGCGGCGAAAAACTGTTTTTT.